This TCR beta chain was recovered during a study of cytomegalovirus exposure and HLA in healthy donors. Findings and limits, study-wide: Several of the most significant clusters appeared linked to common viral pathogens, based on a later analysis. In vitro work confirmed that a few CMV-associated chains recognize CMV antigens. The likely explanation for a cluster of highly shared sequence variants was sequencing artifact.

On this clone: Its antigen is currently unknown.

Germline values: CDR1 SEHNR, CDR2 FQNEAQ (reference sequence). This CDR3 is 16 amino acids long. V dropped 3 bases and J dropped 4; count of bases not matched to a gene: 5. Likely unrecorded immune exposures existed in these nominally healthy donors. Primers: 60 Vbeta forward and 13 Jbeta reverse. The method was immunoSEQ multiplex PCR; TCRdb's version includes in-frame clones alone and lacks a portion of them. The table records 140,000 or so clones, about three quarters of them present only once. This clonotype was sampled from a woman in her twenties or thirties in good health and CMV-seronegative. Sample: PBMCs. The J gene is TRBJ2-3, the V gene TRBV7-9; the match to TRBD2 covers 12 bases. CDR3 in amino acids: CASSFRLAGAADTQYF. The CDR3 bases are TGTGCCAGCAGCTTCCGACTAGCGGGGGCGGCAGATACGCAGTATTTT.